Listed below are T cell receptor beta chains from one sample, sequenced in a study of blood T cell repertoires in COVID-19. Here immunoSEQ multiplex PCR was the method, and the copy in TCRdb shows in-frame clones only, minus some. In the table there are around 320,000 clones, approximately 88% of which are singletons. Sequencing was done on a sample of peripheral blood. The receptor set was obtained from a woman aged 30 to 39 who had recovered from COVID-19. CDR3s include the opening cysteine and the closing phenylalanine or tryptophan. The D gene is left open where the match is weak. Size tells how often a clone was seen (once, few, many) or the class of an expanded clone, and some rows leave it out.

size	J	D	V	DNA	CDR3
NA	TRBJ1-2	NA	TRBV12-3/TRBV12-4	TGTGCCAGCAGTTTAGACAGGGTCTATGGCTACACCTTC	CASSLDRVYGYTF
NA	TRBJ1-5	NA	TRBV6-2/TRBV6-3	TGTGCCAGCAGTTACGTCGACCCTGGAGATCAGCCCCAGCATTTT	CASSYVDPGDQPQHF
few	TRBJ2-5	TRBD2	TRBV5-1	TGCGCCAGCAGCGTTCGACTAGCGGGGGGCCAGGAGACCCAGTACTTC	CASSVRLAGGQETQYF
NA	TRBJ2-3	TRBD2	TRBV4-2	TGTGCCAGCAGCCAAGATCGGGGGGGGCAAGATACGCAGTATTTT	CASSQDRGGQDTQYF
once	TRBJ2-5	TRBD2	TRBV4-2	TGTGCCAGCAGCCAAGTTGGGGGGGTGAACCAAGAGACCCAGTACTTC	CASSQVGGVNQETQYF
NA	TRBJ2-3	NA	TRBV23-1	TGCGCCAGCAGTCAATCCGGCAGGGCAGGCCCAGATACGCAGTATTTT	CASSQSGRAGPDTQYF
NA	TRBJ1-6	NA	TRBV6-1	TGTGCCAGCAGTGAAGCGGAGAATTCACCCCTCCACTTT	CASSEAENSPLHF
NA	TRBJ1-4	NA	TRBV3-1/TRBV3-2	TGTGCCAGCAGCTCCACAGTGGGAACTAATGAAAAACTGTTTTTT	CASSSTVGTNEKLFF
NA	TRBJ2-5	NA	TRBV5-4	TGTGCCAGCAGCTTGGCGTTAGGAGGTCAGCTCCAAGAGACCCAGTACTTC	CASSLALGGQLQETQYF
NA	TRBJ1-2	TRBD1	TRBV28	TGTGCCAGCAGTTTGGAGGGGGCCTATGGCTACACCTTC	CASSLEGAYGYTF
NA	TRBJ2-1	TRBD1	TRBV4-2	TGTGCCAGCAGCCTGACAGGGGAGGCCTACAATGAGCAGTTCTTC	CASSLTGEAYNEQFF
NA	TRBJ1-1	TRBD1	TRBV7-6	TGTGCCAGCAGCTTAGGAGGGACAGGGGCTGAAGCTTTCTTT	CASSLGGTGAEAFF
NA	TRBJ2-5	NA	TRBV28	TGTGCCAGCAGTCTCCATGCAGGGTTGAGCTTCCAAGAGACCCAGTACTTC	CASSLHAGLSFQETQYF
NA	TRBJ2-7	TRBD1	TRBV7-3	TGTGCCAGCAGCTCGGGACAGGGTACAGCCTACGAGCAGTACTTC	CASSSGQGTAYEQYF
NA	TRBJ2-1	NA	TRBV30	TGTGCCTGGAGTGCCTCTTCCTACAATGAGCAGTTCTTC	CAWSASSYNEQFF
NA	TRBJ2-7	NA	TRBV2	TGTGCCAGCAGTGCCACCGGACAGACCTACGAGCAGTACTTC	CASSATGQTYEQYF
NA	TRBJ1-3	TRBD1	TRBV3-1/TRBV3-2	TGTGCCAGCAGCCCCGACGGTACGGACAGGGCTGGAAACACCATATATTTT	CASSPDGTDRAGNTIYF
NA	TRBJ2-3	TRBD1	TRBV19	TGTGCCAGTAGTCAAGGACAGGGGACAGATACGCAGTATTTT	CASSQGQGTDTQYF
NA	TRBJ1-4	NA	TRBV10-1	TGCGCCAACAAACAGGAAAAACTGTTTTTT	CANKQEKLFF
NA	TRBJ2-3	NA	TRBV2	TGTGCCAGCAGCGAGGCAGTAAATACGCAGTATTTT	CASSEAVNTQYF
NA	TRBJ2-7	TRBD1	TRBV6-6	TGTGCCAGCAGTCCCCAGAGGGGGCTAGAGTACTTC	CASSPQRGLEYF
NA	TRBJ1-1	TRBD1	TRBV6-2/TRBV6-3	TGTGCCAGCAGTTACACGCAAACCGTGACAGGGTTTAACGCTGAAGCTTTCTTT	CASSYTQTVTGFNAEAFF
NA	TRBJ1-2	NA	TRBV3-1/TRBV3-2	TGTGCCAGCAGCCAAAGTGAGACAGCCTATGGCTACACCTTC	CASSQSETAYGYTF
NA	TRBJ2-3	NA	TRBV5-1	TGCGCCAGCAGCTTTTCCGACGGGGATTCAGATACGCAGTATTTT	CASSFSDGDSDTQYF
NA	TRBJ2-2	NA	TRBV7-8	TGTGCCAGCAGCTTTCTAGTCTTCCGGGAGCTGTTTTTT	CASSFLVFRELFF
NA	TRBJ1-4	NA	TRBV2	TGTGCCAGCAGCGACAGTAATGAAAAACTGTTTTTT	CASSDSNEKLFF
NA	TRBJ1-1	NA	TRBV6-5	TGTGCCAGCAGACGGGGGAATGGTGCTGAAGCTTTCTTT	CASRRGNGAEAFF
NA	TRBJ2-3	TRBD2	TRBV7-7	TGTGCCAGCAGCCCCGAGCGGGGGGATACGCAGTATTTT	CASSPERGDTQYF
NA	TRBJ2-7	NA	TRBV4-2	TGTGCCAGCAGCCAAGATCGCGCGGATAGCTCCTACGAGCAGTACTTC	CASSQDRADSSYEQYF
once	TRBJ2-5	TRBD2	TRBV3-1/TRBV3-2	TGTGCCAGCTGTGAGAGCGGGGGCACGGAGACCCAGTACTTC	CASCESGGTETQYF
NA	TRBJ2-3	NA	TRBV29-1	TGCAGCGTTGGGGACGGGGGGCATGGTGGCACAGATACGCAGTATTTT	CSVGDGGHGGTDTQYF
NA	TRBJ1-5	NA	TRBV27	TGTGCCAGCAGCCCCACGTCTCGTAACTTTAATCAGCCCCAGCATTTT	CASSPTSRNFNQPQHF
NA	TRBJ1-3	NA	TRBV19	TGTGCCAGTAATTCCCGGGTTGGAAACACCATATATTTT	CASNSRVGNTIYF
once	TRBJ2-5	NA	TRBV6-2/TRBV6-3	TGTGCCAGCAGTTACCCCCGACAGAATCAAGAGACCCAGTACTTC	CASSYPRQNQETQYF
NA	TRBJ2-3	TRBD2	TRBV19	TGTGCCAGTAGCCCCGGACTAGCGTATACAGATACGCAGTATTTT	CASSPGLAYTDTQYF
NA	TRBJ1-6	NA	TRBV7-2	TGTGCCAGCAGCTTAGCTCTCAGGGGCGGGGGTTCACCCCTCCACTTT	CASSLALRGGGSPLHF
NA	TRBJ1-6	TRBD1	TRBV7-2	TGTGCCAGCAGCTCGGGGACAGTACTCAACGGGTCACCCCTCCACTTT	CASSSGTVLNGSPLHF
NA	TRBJ1-6	NA	TRBV28	TGTGCCAGCAGTTTGGGCCTCCGTAATTCACCCCTCCACTTT	CASSLGLRNSPLHF
NA	TRBJ2-3	NA	TRBV19	TGTGCCAGTAGTATAGATCGGGAAGATACGCAGTATTTT	CASSIDREDTQYF
NA	TRBJ2-5	TRBD2	TRBV5-4	TGTGCCAGCAGCTTGGCTAGCGGGGGATACCCGCTTCAAGAGACCCAGTACTTC	CASSLASGGYPLQETQYF
NA	TRBJ1-1	NA	TRBV6-1	TGTGCCAGCATTGAACAGGGTTTCACTGAAGCTTTCTTT	CASIEQGFTEAFF
NA	TRBJ1-5	TRBD1	TRBV2	TGTGCCAGCAGGCCCGGGACAGGGGGCGTAATTGAAAATCAGCCCCAGCATTTT	CASRPGTGGVIENQPQHF
once	TRBJ1-4	NA	TRBV19	TGTGCCAGTCGATTCTGGGCCTACAATGAAAAACTGTTTTTT	CASRFWAYNEKLFF
NA	TRBJ2-1	NA	TRBV18	TGTGCCAGCTCACCCTCCAAGGGGCCTATAACCTACAATGAGCAGTTCTTC	CASSPSKGPITYNEQFF
NA	TRBJ1-4	TRBD1	TRBV10-3	TGTGCCATCAGTAGCGGACAGGGGTCTTCAACTAATGAAAAACTGTTTTTT	CAISSGQGSSTNEKLFF
few	TRBJ1-1	NA	TRBV12-2	TGTGCAAGTCGCTTAGCGAAGGTAAGGAGGGGAGGGTTGAACACTGAAGCTTTCTTT	CASRLAKVRRGGLNTEAFF
NA	TRBJ2-1	NA	TRBV12-5	TGTGCTAGTGGTTTGGGATCGACAGCGTATAGTAATGAGCAGTTCTTC	CASGLGSTAYSNEQFF
once	TRBJ2-7	NA	TRBV6-5	TGTGCCAGCAGTTACTGGAGGGTTGGATCCTACGAGCAGTACTTC	CASSYWRVGSYEQYF
NA	TRBJ2-7	TRBD1	TRBV5-1	TGCGCCAGCAGCTTGTGGGGACAGGGGGAGGACGAGCAGTACTTC	CASSLWGQGEDEQYF
NA	TRBJ1-6	TRBD1	TRBV7-9	TGTGCCAGCAGTTCGGGACAGGTAACCTCACCCCTCCACTTT	CASSSGQVTSPLHF
NA	TRBJ2-3	TRBD2	TRBV6-5	TGTGCCAGCCGACTAGCGGGGGCTGTCACAGATACGCAGTATTTT	CASRLAGAVTDTQYF
NA	TRBJ2-1	NA	TRBV21-1	TGTGCCAGCAGCAAAAGGTCTGAGGGCGGCGGCCACAATGAGCAGTTCTTC	CASSKRSEGGGHNEQFF
once	TRBJ1-4	NA	TRBV6-5	TGTGCCAGCAGTCCAGGGCTGGCTAATGAAAAACTGTTTTTT	CASSPGLANEKLFF
NA	TRBJ2-1	NA	TRBV6-2/TRBV6-3	TGTGCCAGCAGTCTCCGGGAGTATGCGGGCAATGAGCAGTTCTTC	CASSLREYAGNEQFF
NA	TRBJ1-1	NA	TRBV6-6	TGTGCCAGCACCCCCAGGGTGAACACTGAAGCTTTCTTT	CASTPRVNTEAFF
NA	TRBJ1-1	NA	TRBV12-3/TRBV12-4	TGTGCCAGCAGTTTAAGTTCGGGGGGCAAAGCTTTCTTT	CASSLSSGGKAFF
NA	TRBJ1-6	NA	TRBV19	TGTGCCAGTAGTGCCAGGGCCTATAATTCACCCCTCCACTTT	CASSARAYNSPLHF